The sequence of this TCR beta chain was determined in a study of T cells in Graves' hyperthyroidism and ophthalmopathy. Authors of the study amplified TCR beta CDR3 regions from RNA transcripts. The TCR CDR3 first-round RT-PCR relied on the HTBI primer set. TCRdb analysed the multiplex PCR reads with MiXCR anew, one entry per CDR3 protein. Counted here are around 350,000 distinct CDR3 sequences, approximately 19% occurring once; the ten biggest clones make up 3.7%. Out of approximately 9.9 ml of fresh peripheral blood came the PBMCs. This clonotype has only one observation. What it binds is unknown. Overall study findings and caveats: Ophthalmopathy stood apart from stable hyperthyroidism in a 13 V-J model. Peripheral blood also featured most of the thyroid clonotypes expanded above 0.001.

The receptor was isolated from a woman under 30 with Graves' hyperthyroidism. Sequenced input: blood.

The DNA for the CDR3 is TGCAGTGCTAGAGATACTGGACAGGGGAACGGGGAGCTGTTTTTT. Translating gives CSARDTGQGNGELFF. This sequence joins TRBV20-1 and TRBJ2-2; 9 nucleotides agree with TRBD1. Germline V gene sequence: CDR1 DFQATT, CDR2 SNEGSKA (reference sequence). J was trimmed by 7 bases and V by 0 bases; bases with no gene match: 6. The CDR3 runs 15 residues.